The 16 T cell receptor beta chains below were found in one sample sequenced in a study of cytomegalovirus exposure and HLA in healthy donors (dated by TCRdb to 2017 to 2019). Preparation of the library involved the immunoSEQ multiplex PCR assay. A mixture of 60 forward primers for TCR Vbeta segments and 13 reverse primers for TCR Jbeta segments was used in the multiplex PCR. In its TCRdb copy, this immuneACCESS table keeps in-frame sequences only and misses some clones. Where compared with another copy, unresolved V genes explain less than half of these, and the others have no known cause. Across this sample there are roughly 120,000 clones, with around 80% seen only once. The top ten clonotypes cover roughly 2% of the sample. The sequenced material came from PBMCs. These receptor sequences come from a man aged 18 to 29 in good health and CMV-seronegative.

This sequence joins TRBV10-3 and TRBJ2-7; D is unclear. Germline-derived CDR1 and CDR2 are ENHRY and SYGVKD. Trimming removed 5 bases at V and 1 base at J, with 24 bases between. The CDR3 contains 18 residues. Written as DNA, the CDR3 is TGTGCCATCAGTCCTGCCTCCGGAGCGTCAAAAGGTTCCTACGAGCAGTACTTC. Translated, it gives CAISPASGASKGSYEQYF.

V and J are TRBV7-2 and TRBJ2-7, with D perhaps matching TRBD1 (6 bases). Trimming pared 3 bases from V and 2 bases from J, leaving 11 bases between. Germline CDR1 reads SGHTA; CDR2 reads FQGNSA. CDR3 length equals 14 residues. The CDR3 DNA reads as TGTGCCAGCAGCTTGCAACAGGGAGCCTACGAGCAGTACTTC. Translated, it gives CASSLQQGAYEQYF.

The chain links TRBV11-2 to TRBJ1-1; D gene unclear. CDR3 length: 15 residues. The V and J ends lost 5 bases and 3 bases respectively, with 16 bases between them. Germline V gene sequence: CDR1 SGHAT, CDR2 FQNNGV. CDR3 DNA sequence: TGTGCCAGCAGCCGAGGATTCGGGTTGGACACTGAAGCTTTCTTT. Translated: CASSRGFGLDTEAFF.

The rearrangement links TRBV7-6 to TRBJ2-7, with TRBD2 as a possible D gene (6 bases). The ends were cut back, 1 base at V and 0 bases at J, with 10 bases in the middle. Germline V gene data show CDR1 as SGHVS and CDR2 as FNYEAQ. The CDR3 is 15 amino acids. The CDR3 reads CASSLDPGSSYEQYF. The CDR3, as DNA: TGTGCCAGCAGCTTAGATCCCGGGAGCTCCTACGAGCAGTACTTC. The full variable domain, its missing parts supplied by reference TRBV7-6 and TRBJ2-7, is GAGVSQSPRYKVTKRGQDVALRCDPISGHVSLYWYRQALGQGPEFLTYFNYEAQQDKSGLPNDRFSAERPEGSISTLTIQRTEQRDSAMYRCASSLDPGSSYEQYFGPGTRLTVT.

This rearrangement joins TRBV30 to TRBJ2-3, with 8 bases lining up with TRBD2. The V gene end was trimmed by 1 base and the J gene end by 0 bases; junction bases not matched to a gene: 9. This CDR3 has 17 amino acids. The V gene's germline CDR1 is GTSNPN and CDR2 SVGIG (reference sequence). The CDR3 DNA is TGTGCCTGGAGTGAAGGAGCACTAGCGGCTAGCACAGATACGCAGTATTTT. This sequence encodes CAWSEGALAASTDTQYF. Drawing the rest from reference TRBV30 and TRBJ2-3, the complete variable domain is SQTIHQWPATLVQPVGSPLSLECTVEGTSNPNLYWYRQAAGRGLQLLFYSVGIGQISSEVPQNLSASRPQDRQFILSSKKLLLSDSGFYLCAWSEGALAASTDTQYFGPGTRLTVL.

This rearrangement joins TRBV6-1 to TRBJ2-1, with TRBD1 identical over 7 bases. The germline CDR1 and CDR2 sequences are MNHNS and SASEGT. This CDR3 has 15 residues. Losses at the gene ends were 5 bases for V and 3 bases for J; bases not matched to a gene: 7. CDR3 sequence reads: CASSLPGTDYNEQFF. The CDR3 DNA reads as TGTGCCAGCAGTTTACCCGGGACAGACTACAATGAGCAGTTCTTC.

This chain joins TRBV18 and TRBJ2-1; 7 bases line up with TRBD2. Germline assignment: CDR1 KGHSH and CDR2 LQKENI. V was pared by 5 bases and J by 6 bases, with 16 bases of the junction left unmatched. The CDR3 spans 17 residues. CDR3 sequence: CASSVGSGAPPINEQFF. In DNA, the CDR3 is TGTGCCAGCTCAGTAGGGAGCGGGGCCCCCCCCATCAATGAGCAGTTCTTC.

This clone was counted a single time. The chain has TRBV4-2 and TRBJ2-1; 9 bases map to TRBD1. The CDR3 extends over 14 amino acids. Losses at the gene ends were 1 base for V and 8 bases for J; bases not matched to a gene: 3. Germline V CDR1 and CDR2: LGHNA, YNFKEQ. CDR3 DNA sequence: TGTGCCAGCAGCCAAGGGACAGGGGACCATGAGCAGTTCTTC. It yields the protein CASSQGTGDHEQFF.

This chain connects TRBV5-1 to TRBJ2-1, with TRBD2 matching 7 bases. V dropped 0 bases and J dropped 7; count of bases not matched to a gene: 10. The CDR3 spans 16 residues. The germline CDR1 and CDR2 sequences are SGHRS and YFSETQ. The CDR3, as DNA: TGCGCCAGCAGCTTGGATCTTCTAGCGGACGGAAATGAGCAGTTCTTC. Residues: CASSLDLLADGNEQFF.

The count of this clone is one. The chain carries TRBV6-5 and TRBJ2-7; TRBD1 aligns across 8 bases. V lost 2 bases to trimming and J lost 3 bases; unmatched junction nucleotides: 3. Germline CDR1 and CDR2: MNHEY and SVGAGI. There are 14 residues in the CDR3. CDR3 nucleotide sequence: TGTGCCAGCAGTTACCGGGACAGGTACTACGAGCAGTACTTC. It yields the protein CASSYRDRYYEQYF.

The CDR3 spells CASSKQGAVQGYTF. The DNA for the CDR3 is TGTGCCAGCAGTAAACAGGGGGCGGTTCAGGGCTACACCTTC. The chain combines TRBV25-1 with TRBJ1-2, with 9 bases fitting TRBD1. The germline CDR1 and CDR2 sequences are MGHDK and SYGVNS. The CDR3 length is 14 residues. V was pared by 5 bases and J by 8 bases, with 9 bases of the junction left unmatched.

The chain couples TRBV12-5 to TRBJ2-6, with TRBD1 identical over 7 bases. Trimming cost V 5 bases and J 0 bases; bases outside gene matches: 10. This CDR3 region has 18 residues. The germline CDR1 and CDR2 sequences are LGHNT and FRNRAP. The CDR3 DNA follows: TGTGCTAGTGGTCCGCAACAGGGGCGAAGCTCTGGGGCCAACGTCCTGACTTTC. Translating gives CASGPQQGRSSGANVLTF.

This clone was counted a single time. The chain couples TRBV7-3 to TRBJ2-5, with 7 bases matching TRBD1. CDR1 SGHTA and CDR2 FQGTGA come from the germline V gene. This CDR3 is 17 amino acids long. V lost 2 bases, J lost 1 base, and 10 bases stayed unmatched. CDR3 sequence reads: CASSLGLDRSLQETQYF. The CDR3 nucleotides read TGTGCCAGCAGCTTAGGCCTGGACAGGAGCCTCCAAGAGACCCAGTACTTC.

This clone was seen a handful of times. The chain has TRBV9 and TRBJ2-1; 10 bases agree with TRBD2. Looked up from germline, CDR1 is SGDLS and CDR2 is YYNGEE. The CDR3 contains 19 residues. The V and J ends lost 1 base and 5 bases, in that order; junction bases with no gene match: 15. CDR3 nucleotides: TGTGCCAGCAGCGTAATAGGTCGGCTAGCGGGAGATCCCCACAATGAGCAGTTCTTC. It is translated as CASSVIGRLAGDPHNEQFF.

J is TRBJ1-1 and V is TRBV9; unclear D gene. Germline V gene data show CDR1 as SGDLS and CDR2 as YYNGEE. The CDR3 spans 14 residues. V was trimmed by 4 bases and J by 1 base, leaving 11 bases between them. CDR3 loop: CASSSRVGNTEAFF. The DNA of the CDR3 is TGTGCCAGCAGCTCCCGGGTGGGGAACACTGAAGCTTTCTTT.

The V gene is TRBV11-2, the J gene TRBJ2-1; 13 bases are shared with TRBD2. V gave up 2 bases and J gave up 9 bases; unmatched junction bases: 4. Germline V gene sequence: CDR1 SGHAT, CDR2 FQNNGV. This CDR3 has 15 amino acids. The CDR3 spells CASSLRLAGGVEQFF. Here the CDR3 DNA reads TGTGCCAGCAGCTTAAGACTAGCGGGAGGTGTTGAGCAGTTCTTC. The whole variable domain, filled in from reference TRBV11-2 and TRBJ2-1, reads EAGVAQSPRYKIIEKRQSVAFWCNPISGHATLYWYQQILGQGPKLLIQFQNNGVVDDSQLPKDRFSAERLKGVDSTLKIQPAKLEDSAVYLCASSLRLAGGVEQFFGPGTRLTVL.